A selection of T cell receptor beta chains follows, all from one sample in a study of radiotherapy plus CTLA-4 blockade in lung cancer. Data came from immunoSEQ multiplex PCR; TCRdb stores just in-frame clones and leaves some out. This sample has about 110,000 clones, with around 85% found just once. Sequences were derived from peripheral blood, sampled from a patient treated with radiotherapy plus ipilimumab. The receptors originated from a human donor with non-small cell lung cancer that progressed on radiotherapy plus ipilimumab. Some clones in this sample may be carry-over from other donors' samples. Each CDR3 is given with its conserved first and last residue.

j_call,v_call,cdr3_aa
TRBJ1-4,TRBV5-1,CASSYGPNEKLFF
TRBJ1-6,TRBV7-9,CASSLMADSPLHF
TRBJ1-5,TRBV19,CATHPGQYSNQPQHF
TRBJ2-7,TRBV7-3,CASSLGTGMYEQYF
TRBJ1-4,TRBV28,CASSSDGGGEKLFF
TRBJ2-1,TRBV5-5,CASSLANEQFF
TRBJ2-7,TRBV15,CATSRDGAYEQYF
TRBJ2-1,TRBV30,CAWEQGPYNEQFF
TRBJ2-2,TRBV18,CASSPPLQGGTGELFF
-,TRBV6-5,CASSGASLLSYEQYF
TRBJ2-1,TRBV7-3,CASSATVNNEQFF
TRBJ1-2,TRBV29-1,CSALGSRGDYGYTF
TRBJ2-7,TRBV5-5,CASSLASAYSYEQYF
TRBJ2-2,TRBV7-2,CASSLSRGDGELFF
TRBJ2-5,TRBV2,CASTRVGTGPTETQYF
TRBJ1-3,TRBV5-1,CASSLEVSSGNTIYF
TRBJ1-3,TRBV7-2,CASRPTGIGNTIYF
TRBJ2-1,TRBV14,CASSQDRRGEQFF
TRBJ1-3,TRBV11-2,CASSLRGTGSSYSGNTIYF
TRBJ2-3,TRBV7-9,CASSGQSTDTQYF
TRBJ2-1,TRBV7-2,CASSLGNRGYEQFF
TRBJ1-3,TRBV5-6,CASSYLSGRGPDTIYF
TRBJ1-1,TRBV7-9,CASSLAPFGGTTEAFF
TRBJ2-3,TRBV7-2,CAAGGRDITDTQYF
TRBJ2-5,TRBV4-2,CASSRYTPGQVNSETQYF
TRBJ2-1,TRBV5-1,CASTYTGPGREQFF